The 7 T cell receptor beta chains presented below share a single source sample, sequenced in a study of lymphopenia after photon versus proton radiotherapy. Libraries were prepared by immunoSEQ multiplex PCR; TCRdb keeps only in-frame clonotypes and omits some of them. This repertoire shows about 53,000 clones, about four fifths found once; its top ten account for 25% to 30%. The sequences come from peripheral blood, collected from a patient treated with photon-based radiotherapy. The receptors stem from a man aged 50 to 59 with gastric cancer.

This sequence joins TRBV7-9 and TRBJ1-1; D gene unclear. Germline loops: CDR1 SEHNR, CDR2 FQNEAQ (reference sequence). Trimming cost V 8 bases and J 4 bases, with 11 bases left between them. This CDR3 spans 12 amino acids. This chain's CDR3 is CASGRIGTEAFF. As DNA, the CDR3 is TGTGCCAGCGGACGGATAGGCACTGAAGCTTTCTTT.

The rearrangement uses TRBV9 and TRBJ1-3; no clear D. CDR3 length: 16 residues. With 4 bases removed from V and 0 bases from J, the gap between germline ends came to 14 bases. Germline V gene lookup returns CDR1 SGDLS and CDR2 YYNGEE. This CDR3 reads CASSLHGTASGNTIYF. CDR3 nucleotide sequence: TGTGCCAGCAGCCTTCACGGTACAGCCTCTGGAAACACCATATATTTT.

The V call is TRBV18, the J call TRBJ2-2, with 9 bases aligning to TRBD1. CDR3 length: 16 residues. The germline CDR1 and CDR2 sequences are KGHSH and LQKENI. J was trimmed by 4 bases and V by 3 bases; bases with no gene match: 6. CDR3 residues: CASSPRGQGTTGELFF. Written as DNA, the CDR3 is TGTGCCAGCTCACCGAGAGGACAGGGGACCACCGGGGAGCTGTTTTTT.

The table lists this clone with a few counts. J is TRBJ2-1 and V is TRBV7-9; 9 bases match TRBD2. The V gene end was trimmed by 5 bases and the J gene end by 4 bases; junction bases not matched to a gene: 6. This CDR3 is 15 amino acids long. In germline, CDR1 is SEHNR, CDR2 FQNEAQ (reference sequence). For the CDR3, the DNA is TGTGCCAGCAGCCAATGGACTAGCGAGTACAATGAGCAGTTCTTC. Translation: CASSQWTSEYNEQFF.

This clone was observed once. V and J are TRBV30 and TRBJ1-4; 8 bases line up with TRBD1. This CDR3 is 14 amino acids long. V gave up 1 base and J gave up 8 bases; unmatched junction bases: 6. Germline V gene data show CDR1 as GTSNPN and CDR2 as SVGIG (reference sequence). The CDR3 protein is CAWSARQGWEKLFF. DNA for the CDR3: TGTGCCTGGAGTGCGCGACAGGGGTGGGAAAAACTGTTTTTT.

The rearrangement uses TRBV4-3 and TRBJ2-1, with 13 positions matching TRBD2. Germline V gene sequence: CDR1 LGHNA, CDR2 YSLEER. This CDR3 contains 16 residues. The V segment lost 0 bases and the J segment 8 bases; nucleotides outside the gene matches: 4. CDR3 loop: CASSQETSGRLDEQFF. As DNA, the CDR3 is TGCGCCAGCAGCCAAGAGACTAGCGGGAGGTTGGATGAGCAGTTCTTC.

V gene TRBV12-2 combines with J gene TRBJ2-6; the D call of TRBD2 is as the table states it, not checked on the DNA. TRBV12-2 is designated a pseudogene. The CDR3 covers 17 residues. This CDR3 reads CASRFEGSSSGANVLTF. The CDR3 region has the DNA TGTGCAAGTCGTTTTGAGGGTTCCAGCTCTGGGGCCAACGTCCTGACTTTC.